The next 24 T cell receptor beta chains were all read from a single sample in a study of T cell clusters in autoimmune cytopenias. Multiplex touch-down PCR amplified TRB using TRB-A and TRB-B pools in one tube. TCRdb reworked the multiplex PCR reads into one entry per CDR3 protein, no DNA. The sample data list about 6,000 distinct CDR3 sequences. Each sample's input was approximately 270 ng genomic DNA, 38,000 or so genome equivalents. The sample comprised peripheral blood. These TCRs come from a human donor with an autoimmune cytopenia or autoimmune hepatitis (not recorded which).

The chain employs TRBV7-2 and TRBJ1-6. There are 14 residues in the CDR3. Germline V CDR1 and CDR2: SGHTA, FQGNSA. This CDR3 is CASSSGLGGSPLHF.

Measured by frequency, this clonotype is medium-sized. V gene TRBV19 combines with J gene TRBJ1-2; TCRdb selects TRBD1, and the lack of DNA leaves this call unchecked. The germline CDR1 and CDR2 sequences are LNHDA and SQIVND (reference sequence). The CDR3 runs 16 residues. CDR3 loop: CASSMLTGPPSYGYTF. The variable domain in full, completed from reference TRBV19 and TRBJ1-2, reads DGGITQSPKYLFRKEGQNVTLSCEQNLNHDAMYWYRQDPGQGLRLIYYSQIVNDFQKGDIAEGYSVSREKKESFPLTVTSAQKNPTAFYLCASSMLTGPPSYGYTFGSGTRLTVV.

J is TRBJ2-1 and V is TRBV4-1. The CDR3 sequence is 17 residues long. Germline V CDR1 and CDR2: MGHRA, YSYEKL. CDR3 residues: CASSRRSARSSYNEQFF.

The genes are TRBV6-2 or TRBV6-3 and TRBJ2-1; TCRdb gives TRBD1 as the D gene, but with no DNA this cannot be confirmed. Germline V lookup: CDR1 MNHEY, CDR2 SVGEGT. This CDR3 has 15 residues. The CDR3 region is CASSYSFPPRDEQFF.

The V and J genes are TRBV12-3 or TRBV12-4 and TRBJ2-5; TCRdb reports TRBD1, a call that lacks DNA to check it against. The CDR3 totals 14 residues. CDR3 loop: CVSSLKQGRETQYF.

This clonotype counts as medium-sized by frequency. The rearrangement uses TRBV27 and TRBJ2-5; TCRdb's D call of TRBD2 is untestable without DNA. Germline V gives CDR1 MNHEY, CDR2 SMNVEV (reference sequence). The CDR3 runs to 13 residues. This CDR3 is CASSLAGIETQYF.

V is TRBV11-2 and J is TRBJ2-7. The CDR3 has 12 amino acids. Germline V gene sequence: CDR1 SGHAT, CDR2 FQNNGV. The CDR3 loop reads CASSPRSDEQYF.

The chain's CDR3 is CASSLTGGQPQHF. This sequence joins TRBV7-9 and TRBJ1-5; TCRdb's assignment of TRBD1 cannot be checked, as there is no DNA. The germline gives CDR1 SEHNR, CDR2 FQNEAQ (reference sequence). CDR3 length: 13 amino acids.

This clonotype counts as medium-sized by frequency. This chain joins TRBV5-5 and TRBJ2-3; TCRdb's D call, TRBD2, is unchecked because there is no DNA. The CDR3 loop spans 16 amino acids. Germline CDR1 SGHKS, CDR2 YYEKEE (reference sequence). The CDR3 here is CASSWRTSGSADTQYF.

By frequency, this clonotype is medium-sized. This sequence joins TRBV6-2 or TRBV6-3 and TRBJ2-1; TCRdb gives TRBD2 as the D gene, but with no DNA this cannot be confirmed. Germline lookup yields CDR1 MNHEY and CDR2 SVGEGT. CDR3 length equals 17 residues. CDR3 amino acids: CASSSGTSGLPYNEQFF.

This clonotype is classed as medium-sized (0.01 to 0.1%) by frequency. CDR3 sequence reads: CASRLTGGFEAFF. The chain employs TRBV6-2 or TRBV6-3 and TRBJ1-1; as DNA is missing, the TRBD1 call by TCRdb cannot be tested. Germline CDR1 and CDR2: MNHEY and SVGEGT. The CDR3 length is 13 residues.

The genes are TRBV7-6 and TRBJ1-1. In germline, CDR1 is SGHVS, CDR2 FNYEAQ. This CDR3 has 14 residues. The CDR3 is CASSSSSWVSEAFF.

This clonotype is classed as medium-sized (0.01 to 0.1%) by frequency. This CDR3 is CATSRVLGNTIYF. The chain recombines TRBV15 with TRBJ1-3. There are 13 residues in the CDR3. The germline CDR1 and CDR2 sequences are LNHNV and YYDKDF (reference sequence).

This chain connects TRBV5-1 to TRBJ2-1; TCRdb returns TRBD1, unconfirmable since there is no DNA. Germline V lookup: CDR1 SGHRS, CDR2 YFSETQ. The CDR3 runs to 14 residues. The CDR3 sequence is CASSLRERYNGQFF.

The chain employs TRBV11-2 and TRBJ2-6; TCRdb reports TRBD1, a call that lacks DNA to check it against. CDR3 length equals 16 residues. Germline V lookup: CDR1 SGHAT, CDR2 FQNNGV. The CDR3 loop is CASKRGRDSGANVLTF.

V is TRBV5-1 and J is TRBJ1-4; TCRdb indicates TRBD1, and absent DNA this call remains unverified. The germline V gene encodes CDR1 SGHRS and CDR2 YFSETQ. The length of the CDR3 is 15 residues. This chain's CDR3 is CASSPGVHNNEKLFF.

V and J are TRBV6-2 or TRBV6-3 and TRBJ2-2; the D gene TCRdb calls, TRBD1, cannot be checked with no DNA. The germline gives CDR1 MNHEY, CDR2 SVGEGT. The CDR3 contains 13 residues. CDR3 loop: CASRRQVIGELFF.

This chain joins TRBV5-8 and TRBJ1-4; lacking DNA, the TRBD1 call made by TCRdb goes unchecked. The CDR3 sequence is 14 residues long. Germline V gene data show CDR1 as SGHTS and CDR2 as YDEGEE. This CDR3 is CASSLGQGGEKLFF.

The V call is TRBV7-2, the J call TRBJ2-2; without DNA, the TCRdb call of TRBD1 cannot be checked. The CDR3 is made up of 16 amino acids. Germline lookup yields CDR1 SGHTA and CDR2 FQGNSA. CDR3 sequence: CASSFQGARNTGELFF.

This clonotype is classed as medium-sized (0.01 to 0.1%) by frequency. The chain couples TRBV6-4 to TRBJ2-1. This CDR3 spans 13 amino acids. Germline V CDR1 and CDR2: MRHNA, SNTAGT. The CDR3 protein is CASSDGTSNEQFF.

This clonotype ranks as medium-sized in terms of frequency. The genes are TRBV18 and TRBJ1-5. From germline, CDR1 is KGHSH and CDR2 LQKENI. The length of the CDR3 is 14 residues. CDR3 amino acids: CASSPRMSNQPQHF.

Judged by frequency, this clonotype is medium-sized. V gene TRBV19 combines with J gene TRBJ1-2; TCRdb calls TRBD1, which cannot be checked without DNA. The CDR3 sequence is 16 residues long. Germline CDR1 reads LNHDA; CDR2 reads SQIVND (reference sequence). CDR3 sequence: CASSTYRAPLNYGYTF.

CDR3 sequence reads: CSARSAGNSNQPQHF. V usage is TRBV20-1 and J usage is TRBJ1-5. The length of the CDR3 is 15 residues. Looked up from germline, CDR1 is DFQATT and CDR2 is SNEGSKA (reference sequence).

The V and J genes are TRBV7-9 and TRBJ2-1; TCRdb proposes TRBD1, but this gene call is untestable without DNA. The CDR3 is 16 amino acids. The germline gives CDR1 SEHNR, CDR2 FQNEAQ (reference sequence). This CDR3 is CASSPEGGASYNEQFF. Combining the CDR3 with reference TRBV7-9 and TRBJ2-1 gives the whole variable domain DTGVSQNPRHKITKRGQNVTFRCDPISEHNRLYWYRQTLGQGPEFLTYFQNEAQLEKSRLLSDRFSAERPKGSFSTLEIQRTEQGDSAMYLCASSPEGGASYNEQFFGPGTRLTVL.